The 30 T cell receptor beta chains presented below share a single source sample, sequenced in a study of CD8 T cells in Susac syndrome. After extraction with the RNeasy kit, about 0.45 to 1 ug of the RNA was reverse transcribed using random hexamers. Via MiXCR, TCRdb re-called the immunoSEQ multiplex PCR reads, giving one row per CDR3 protein. The sample has some 130,000 distinct CDR3 sequences; about 90% are singletons. The sequencing input was CD8+ T cells from PBMCs. These receptors were taken from a human donor with multiple sclerosis.

The chain joins TRBV20-1 to TRBJ2-5, with D perhaps TRBD1 (7 bases). Trimming removed 3 bases at V and 5 bases at J, with 25 bases between. CDR3 length: 17 amino acids. Germline values: CDR1 DFQATT, CDR2 SNEGSKA (reference sequence). CDR3 residues: CSARGLQEGAFGETQYF. The CDR3 DNA reads as TGCAGTGCTAGGGGGCTCCAGGAGGGGGCGTTTGGGGAGACCCAGTACTTC.

The CDR3, as DNA: TGTGCCTGGAGCGTGGACGCCCTGGCTGAAGCTTTCTTT. It is translated as CAWSVDALAEAFF. The V call is TRBV30, the J call TRBJ1-1, with unresolved D. The CDR3 is 13 amino acids. The V gene lost 3 bases and the J gene lost 6 bases, with 14 bases spanning the gap. From germline, CDR1 is GTSNPN and CDR2 SVGIG (reference sequence).

This rearrangement joins TRBV29-1 to TRBJ2-2, with D maybe TRBD1 (5 bases). The CDR3 covers 14 residues. CDR1 and CDR2 (germline): SQVTM, ANQGSEA. The V end was cut by 5 bases, the J end by 0 bases, with 10 bases between. The CDR3 nucleotides are TGCAGCGTTTCCAGGGCGTCGAACACCGGGGAGCTGTTTTTT. Its translation is CSVSRASNTGELFF.

This clonotype was detected once. V and J are TRBV10-1 and TRBJ1-1, with TRBD1 identical over 10 bases. Trimming cost V 9 bases and J 8 bases; bases outside gene matches: 6. Germline CDR1 and CDR2: WNHNN and SYGVQD (reference sequence). CDR3 length: 12 amino acids. CDR3: CASSPGQGEAFF. CDR3 DNA sequence: TGCGCCAGTAGCCCGGGACAGGGGGAAGCTTTCTTT.

The V gene is TRBV11-2, the J gene TRBJ1-4, with D possibly matching TRBD1 (5 bases). Germline-derived CDR1 and CDR2 are SGHAT and FQNNGV. Trimming pared 2 bases from V and 14 bases from J, leaving 9 bases between. The CDR3 is 11 amino acids. The chain's CDR3 is CASSLMGTLFF. CDR3 nucleotides: TGTGCCAGCAGCTTAATGGGGACGCTGTTTTTT. Looking up the rest from reference TRBV11-2 and TRBJ1-4 gives the full variable domain: EAGVAQSPRYKIIEKRQSVAFWCNPISGHATLYWYQQILGQGPKLLIQFQNNGVVDDSQLPKDRFSAERLKGVDSTLKIQPAKLEDSAVYLCASSLMGTLFFGSGTQLSVL.

The sample holds one count of this clonotype. This rearrangement joins TRBV9 to TRBJ1-2; D might be TRBD1 (6 bases). The CDR3 extends over 12 amino acids. Germline lookup yields CDR1 SGDLS and CDR2 YYNGEE. V shed 3 bases and J shed 9 bases, with 12 bases lying between them. Written as DNA, the CDR3 is TGTGCCAGCAGCGGACCCGACAGGAGCTACACCTTC. Protein sequence: CASSGPDRSYTF.

The rearrangement links TRBV6-2 or TRBV6-3 to TRBJ2-7; D gene unclear. V gave up 1 base and J gave up 2 bases, with 6 bases separating them. Per the germline V gene, CDR1 is MNHEY and CDR2 is SVGEGT. The CDR3 length is 13 residues. DNA for the CDR3: TGTGCCAGCAGTTACTTAGCAACCTACGAGCAGTACTTC. It codes for CASSYLATYEQYF.

This rearrangement joins TRBV20-1 to TRBJ1-2, with a tentative D call TRBD1 (5 bases). V was shortened by 8 bases and J by 2 bases, with 15 bases between the two germline ends. This CDR3 spans 13 amino acids. Germline assignment: CDR1 DFQATT and CDR2 SNEGSKA (reference sequence). The CDR3 here is CSPYGASNYGYTF. CDR3 in DNA: TGCAGTCCCTATGGGGCTTCGAACTATGGCTACACCTTC.

This chain links TRBV16 with TRBJ1-5, with no clear D. This CDR3 is 15 amino acids long. The V end lost 3 bases, the J end lost 3 bases, and 12 bases lay between the germline ends. CDR1 is KGHSY, CDR2 FQNENV, per germline. CDR3 in DNA: TGTGCCAGCAGCCAGGTTGGAGCCTACAATCAGCCCCAGCATTTT. It specifies CASSQVGAYNQPQHF.

The chain combines TRBV9 with TRBJ1-2; no clear D gene. From germline, CDR1 is SGDLS and CDR2 YYNGEE. V was trimmed by 3 bases and J by 3 bases, leaving 9 bases between them. The CDR3 covers 13 residues. The CDR3 bases are TGTGCCAGCAGCGAGTCAGCCTACTATGGCTACACCTTC. Translated, it gives CASSESAYYGYTF.

This chain links TRBV12-3 or TRBV12-4 with TRBJ2-7; D remains unclear. The CDR3 consists of 13 residues. V lost 3 bases and J 2 bases, leaving 8 bases between the germline ends. CDR3 DNA sequence: TGTGCCAGCAGTTTGGGTAGGACCTACGAGCAGTACTTC. Translation: CASSLGRTYEQYF.

The V call is TRBV19, the J call TRBJ1-5, with TRBD1 identical over 8 bases. J lost 7 bases, V lost 10 bases, and 12 bases had no gene match. CDR1 is LNHDA and CDR2 is SQIVND in the germline V gene (reference sequence). The CDR3 extends over 14 amino acids. CDR3 nucleotide sequence: TGTGCCACCTCGACAGGGGCCATGTACCAGCCCCAGCATTTT. Translating it yields CATSTGAMYQPQHF.

The chain couples TRBV25-1 to TRBJ2-3; 10 positions agree with TRBD1. This CDR3 is 16 amino acids long. The germline gives CDR1 MGHDK, CDR2 SYGVNS. Trimming at V came to 4 bases and at J to 2 bases, leaving 6 bases not matched to a gene. The CDR3 sequence: CASSAQTGGLTDTQYF. The CDR3 nucleotides are TGTGCCAGCAGTGCCCAGACAGGGGGCCTCACAGATACGCAGTATTTT. The entire variable domain, with the rest obtained from reference TRBV25-1 and TRBJ2-3, is as follows: EADIYQTPRYLVIGTGKKITLECSQTMGHDKMYWYQQDPGMELHLIHYSYGVNSTEKGDLSSESTVSRIRTEHFPLTLESARPSHTSQYLCASSAQTGGLTDTQYFGPGTRLTVL.

The chain links TRBV6-2 or TRBV6-3 to TRBJ2-7; no clear D gene. V lost 2 bases and J 0 bases, leaving 2 bases between the germline ends. The CDR3 covers 12 residues. From germline, CDR1 is MNHEY and CDR2 SVGEGT. The CDR3 region has the DNA TGTGCCAGCAGTTACACCTCCTACGAGCAGTACTTC. Its translation: CASSYTSYEQYF.

CDR3 protein: CASSSGEPSTDTQYF. In DNA, the CDR3 is TGTGCCAGCAGCTCCGGGGAACCTAGCACAGATACGCAGTATTTT. The chain employs TRBV7-6 and TRBJ2-3; possibly TRBD2 for D (5 bases). Germline CDR1 and CDR2: SGHVS and FNYEAQ. The V end lost 4 bases, the J end lost 0 bases, and 11 bases lay between the germline ends. The CDR3 is 15 amino acids.

This clonotype was seen only once. The chain carries TRBV19 and TRBJ1-1; no reliable D call. Trimming pared 2 bases from V and 4 bases from J, leaving 14 bases between. Germline CDR1 and CDR2: LNHDA and SQIVND (reference sequence). CDR3 length equals 15 residues. The CDR3 bases are TGTGCCAGTAGTATAATTGTCGCCCTGGGCACTGAAGCTTTCTTT. Translation gives CASSIIVALGTEAFF.

V gene TRBV24-1 combines with J gene TRBJ2-2, with 9 bases fitting TRBD2. Germline V lookup: CDR1 KGHDR, CDR2 SFDVKD. Trimming took 3 bases from V and 8 from J; bases not matched to a gene: 9. The CDR3 covers 16 residues. The DNA of the CDR3 is TGTGCCACCAGTGATAAAGCGGGAGGCCGGTTTGGGGAGCTGTTTTTT. Protein product: CATSDKAGGRFGELFF.

This clonotype was seen more than once but under ten times. The J gene is TRBJ2-7, the V gene TRBV30; the D is unclear. The CDR3 is made up of 13 amino acids. Germline assignment: CDR1 GTSNPN and CDR2 SVGIG (reference sequence). Between the trimmed V and J ends, which lost 0 bases and 3 bases, there was a span of 9 bases. CDR3 DNA: TGTGCCTGGAGTGTCGGGTCCAGCTACGAGCAGTACTTC. Its protein is CAWSVGSSYEQYF.

This clonotype occurred a few times. The rearrangement uses TRBV27 and TRBJ1-5; D remains unclear. V lost 2 bases and J 2 bases, leaving 10 bases between the germline ends. The germline gives CDR1 MNHEY, CDR2 SMNVEV (reference sequence). The CDR3 is 15 amino acids. CDR3 sequence: CASSLAGRGNQPQHF. CDR3 bases: TGTGCCAGCAGTTTAGCAGGAAGGGGCAATCAGCCCCAGCATTTT.

This sequence joins TRBV2 and TRBJ1-1; D is unresolved. V dropped 3 bases and J dropped 8 bases, with 7 bases sitting between them. The CDR3 has 11 amino acids. Germline V gene sequence: CDR1 SNHLY, CDR2 FYNNEI. The CDR3 bases are TGTGCCAGCAGTGATAGTCCGGAAGCTTTCTTT. Translating it yields CASSDSPEAFF.

V gene TRBV5-6 combines with J gene TRBJ2-7; a weak D match, TRBD2 (6 bases). V lost 4 bases, J lost 6 bases, and 14 bases lay in between. The germline V gene has CDR1 SGHDT and CDR2 YYEEEE. The CDR3 has 13 amino acids. As DNA, the CDR3 is TGTGCCAGCAGCCAGGAGGGCATGGGCGAGCAGTACTTC. It yields the protein CASSQEGMGEQYF.

The chain links TRBV5-1 to TRBJ2-7; D remains ambiguous. Germline V gene lookup returns CDR1 SGHRS and CDR2 YFSETQ. The CDR3 loop spans 13 amino acids. Trimming removed 3 bases from V and 9 bases from J, with 16 bases in between. The CDR3 nucleotides are TGCGCCAGCAGCTCCGACTTGCTTTCGGGGCAGTACTTC. As protein: CASSSDLLSGQYF.

The chain couples TRBV9 to TRBJ2-3; tentatively, D is TRBD1 (5 bases). The CDR3 extends over 15 amino acids. The V gene's germline CDR1 is SGDLS and CDR2 YYNGEE. The germline V and J ends were trimmed by 3 bases and 6 bases, with 17 bases remaining between them. CDR3 in amino acids: CASSAQGILWDTQYF. The CDR3 DNA sequence: TGTGCCAGCAGCGCCCAGGGAATTTTATGGGATACGCAGTATTTT. Filled out from reference TRBV9 and TRBJ2-3, the complete variable domain reads DSGVTQTPKHLITATGQRVTLRCSPRSGDLSVYWYQQSLDQGLQFLIQYYNGEERAKGNILERFSAQQFPDLHSELNLSSLELGDSALYFCASSAQGILWDTQYFGPGTRLTVL.

This chain uses TRBV27 with TRBJ2-7; tentatively, D is TRBD1 (6 bases). V was cut by 5 bases and J by 5 bases, with 16 bases left in between. The CDR3 spans 14 residues. Germline CDR1 is MNHEY and CDR2 is SMNVEV (reference sequence). CDR3 nucleotides: TGTGCCAGCAGTCTCAGACAGGATATTGACGAGCAGTACTTC. Encoded protein: CASSLRQDIDEQYF.

The chain employs TRBV19 and TRBJ2-2; perhaps TRBD2 as D (7 bases). The CDR3 has 14 residues. V was cut by 3 bases and J by 7 bases, with 12 bases left in between. CDR1 and CDR2 from the germline V gene are LNHDA and SQIVND (reference sequence). Here the CDR3 reads CASSIAGASGELFF. CDR3 DNA sequence: TGTGCCAGTAGTATTGCGGGGGCCAGCGGGGAGCTGTTTTTT. Drawing the rest from reference TRBV19 and TRBJ2-2, the complete variable domain is DGGITQSPKYLFRKEGQNVTLSCEQNLNHDAMYWYRQDPGQGLRLIYYSQIVNDFQKGDIAEGYSVSREKKESFPLTVTSAQKNPTAFYLCASSIAGASGELFFGEGSRLTVL.

V and J are TRBV7-9 and TRBJ2-7, with 8 bases aligning to TRBD1. CDR1 and CDR2 (germline): SEHNR, FQNEAQ (reference sequence). CDR3 size: 14 residues. V trimming: 3 bases; J trimming: 2 bases; junction bases outside the gene matches: 3. The DNA for the CDR3 is TGTGCCAGCAGCTTCCGGGACAGGCCCTACGAGCAGTACTTC. The encoded protein is CASSFRDRPYEQYF.

This chain joins TRBV29-1 and TRBJ1-2; 7 nucleotides align to TRBD1. This CDR3 spans 12 amino acids. Germline V gene lookup returns CDR1 SQVTM and CDR2 ANQGSEA. After removal of 4 bases from V and 5 bases from J, the junction contained 4 bases not matched to a gene. CDR3 residues: CSVGDRAYGYTF. In nucleotides, the CDR3 is TGCAGCGTTGGGGACAGAGCTTATGGCTACACCTTC.

This clonotype was seen once. The CDR3: CASSPRLAGDYNEQFF. CDR3 bases: TGTGCCAGCAGCCCTCGCCTAGCGGGAGATTACAATGAGCAGTTCTTC. This chain joins TRBV3-1 and TRBJ2-1; 10 bases are a match to TRBD2. The CDR3 length is 16 residues. CDR1 and CDR2 (germline): LGHDT, YNNKEL (reference sequence). J was trimmed by 4 bases and V by 4 bases; bases with no gene match: 7.

The chain uses TRBV19 and TRBJ1-5; 7 bases align to TRBD1. V was clipped by 7 bases and J by 9 bases; unmatched bases: 9. Germline V gives CDR1 LNHDA, CDR2 SQIVND (reference sequence). The CDR3 is 13 residues long. As DNA, the CDR3 is TGTGCCAGTACCCCGACAGGGAAGCCGCCCCAGCATTTT. This encodes CASTPTGKPPQHF.

This chain connects TRBV9 to TRBJ2-2; 12 bases are shared with TRBD2. CDR1 and CDR2 from the germline V gene are SGDLS and YYNGEE. CDR3 length: 15 residues. V trimming: 3 bases; J trimming: 4 bases; junction bases outside the gene matches: 1. The CDR3 bases are TGTGCCAGCAGCGCACTAGCGGGAGGCACCGGGGAGCTGTTTTTT. This codes for CASSALAGGTGELFF.